A single sample gave rise to the 26 T cell receptor beta chains below, sequenced in a study of cytomegalovirus exposure and HLA in healthy donors (TCRdb year 2017). The library came from the immunoSEQ multiplex PCR assay. The multiplex PCR relied on a mix of 60 forward primers for TCR Vbeta segments and 13 reverse primers for TCR Jbeta segments. Held by TCRdb, this immuneACCESS table contains in-frame sequences only and omits some clones. Under half of the omission traces to an unresolved V gene where checked; the cause of the rest is unknown. Within this sample are about 160,000 clones, with about 88% of them counted one time only. The biggest ten clones account for under 2% of the sample. Sequencing was done on a sample of PBMCs. These receptors came from a woman in her late teens or twenties in good health and CMV-seronegative.

For the CDR3, the DNA is TGTGCCAGCAGTTACTCCGGCGGCAGTAGCACAGATACGCAGTATTTT. Its protein is CASSYSGGSSTDTQYF. The chain joins TRBV6-5 to TRBJ2-3; D not resolved. Trimming took off 0 bases at V and 0 bases at J, with 10 bases between the two ends. The V gene's germline CDR1 is MNHEY and CDR2 SVGAGI. The CDR3 covers 16 residues.

The chain joins TRBV2 to TRBJ1-5; 8 bases are a match to TRBD1. V trimming: 2 bases; J trimming: 0 bases; junction bases outside the gene matches: 12. This CDR3 is built from 19 residues. Germline V gene data show CDR1 as SNHLY and CDR2 as FYNNEI. The CDR3 region has the DNA TGTGCCAGCAGTGAAAACCGCCGGCAGGGGGCGGTTAGCAATCAGCCCCAGCATTTT. It is translated as CASSENRRQGAVSNQPQHF.

CDR3 in amino acids: CASSKGETRSEKLFF. The CDR3 DNA is TGTGCCAGTAGTAAGGGGGAGACTCGGAGTGAAAAACTGTTTTTT. The chain employs TRBV19 and TRBJ1-4, with D maybe TRBD1 (6 bases). The germline V gene encodes CDR1 LNHDA and CDR2 SQIVND (reference sequence). V was trimmed by 4 bases and J by 7 bases, leaving 16 bases between them. The CDR3 loop spans 15 amino acids.

The chain combines TRBV5-1 with TRBJ1-2; possible D gene TRBD1, 6 bases. Germline values: CDR1 SGHRS, CDR2 YFSETQ. V dropped 0 bases and J dropped 4 bases, with 25 bases sitting between them. The length of the CDR3 is 19 residues. CDR3 nucleotide sequence: TGCGCCAGCAGCTTGGACGGGCTACGGGCAGGGGACCGGGGCTATGGCTACACCTTC. Translated, it gives CASSLDGLRAGDRGYGYTF.

The chain couples TRBV6-5 to TRBJ2-3; D perhaps matches TRBD2 (5 bases). This CDR3 is 12 amino acids long. V lost 5 bases to trimming and J lost 2 bases, with 5 bases between them. The germline V gene has CDR1 MNHEY and CDR2 SVGAGI. The CDR3 reads CASSGLTDTQYF. The CDR3 DNA reads TGTGCCAGCAGTGGACTCACAGATACGCAGTATTTT.

The V call is TRBV11-1, the J call TRBJ1-3, with D possibly being TRBD1 (6 bases). V gave up 4 bases and J gave up 4 bases, with 17 bases separating them. Germline CDR1 is SGHAT and CDR2 is FQDESV (reference sequence). The CDR3 is 16 residues long. As DNA, the CDR3 is TGTGCCAGCAGCTCCCCAACAGGGATCTTCGGAAACACCATATATTTT. This sequence encodes CASSSPTGIFGNTIYF.

The chain carries TRBV5-5 and TRBJ2-3, with D maybe TRBD1 (5 bases). Germline CDR1 is SGHKS and CDR2 is YYEKEE (reference sequence). Trimming cost V 1 base and J 4 bases, with 7 bases left between them. This CDR3 has 13 residues. The CDR3 nucleotides read TGTGCCAGCAGCTTGTTACAGGCAGATACGCAGTATTTT. Protein sequence: CASSLLQADTQYF.

The chain combines TRBV7-9 with TRBJ1-2, with D perhaps TRBD1 (5 bases). The CDR3 is 17 amino acids. The germline V gene has CDR1 SEHNR and CDR2 FQNEAQ (reference sequence). The V gene lost 1 base and the J gene lost 4 bases, with 19 bases spanning the gap. The CDR3 DNA reads TGTGCCAGCAGCTTAGACTTTCTTCAGGGCAGAAGCTATGGCTACACCTTC. It encodes CASSLDFLQGRSYGYTF.

V and J are TRBV2 and TRBJ2-2; tentative D call: TRBD1 (5 bases). The CDR3 runs 13 residues. The V gene's germline CDR1 is SNHLY and CDR2 FYNNEI. Trimming took off 6 bases at V and 4 bases at J, with 9 bases between the two ends. The CDR3 DNA reads as TGTGCCAGCAGATACCAGGGCACCGGGGAGCTGTTTTTT. Translated, it gives CASRYQGTGELFF.

This chain's CDR3 is CASSPGPRTGSSGANVLTF. DNA of the CDR3: TGTGCCAGCAGCCCAGGACCCAGGACAGGGTCCTCTGGGGCCAACGTCCTGACTTTC. J is TRBJ2-6 and V is TRBV7-9; TRBD1 agrees at 8 bases. The V segment lost 5 bases and the J segment 0 bases; nucleotides outside the gene matches: 12. Germline CDR1 SEHNR, CDR2 FQNEAQ (reference sequence). The CDR3 covers 19 residues.

This chain connects TRBV6-6 to TRBJ2-7; 10 bases agree with TRBD1. The germline V gene has CDR1 MNHNY and CDR2 SVGAGI (reference sequence). This CDR3 region has 14 residues. The junction had 9 bases not matched to a gene; V was cut back by 10 bases and J by 3 bases. As DNA, the CDR3 is TGTGCCACTTCTGTGACAGGGGGCAACTACGAGCAGTACTTC. It translates to CATSVTGGNYEQYF.

The V and J genes are TRBV29-1 and TRBJ1-2, with no clear D. Trimming removed 1 base from V and 3 bases from J, with 12 bases in between. Per the germline V gene, CDR1 is SQVTM and CDR2 is ANQGSEA. CDR3 size: 14 residues. This chain's CDR3 is CSVEGRGLDYGYTF. The CDR3 coding sequence is TGCAGCGTTGAAGGACGCGGACTGGACTATGGCTACACCTTC.

The J gene is TRBJ2-7, the V gene TRBV9, with 12 nucleotides matching TRBD2. The length of the CDR3 is 16 residues. Germline trimming cut 0 bases from V and 7 bases from J; bases unmatched to any gene: 8. Per the germline V gene, CDR1 is SGDLS and CDR2 is YYNGEE. The CDR3 protein is CASSVALAGGLWEQYF. DNA of the CDR3: TGTGCCAGCAGCGTAGCGCTAGCGGGAGGGCTTTGGGAGCAGTACTTC.

The gene calls are TRBV7-2 and TRBJ2-6, with 7 bases that match TRBD1. With V trimmed by 5 bases and J by 1 base, 11 bases remained unmatched. This CDR3 has 18 residues. Germline assignment: CDR1 SGHTA and CDR2 FQGNSA. The CDR3 coding sequence is TGTGCCAGCAGCCCAGTGGGGGACAGACTATCTGGGGCCAACGTCCTGACTTTC. It translates to CASSPVGDRLSGANVLTF.

The chain links TRBV18 to TRBJ2-1, with D perhaps matching TRBD2 (5 bases). The V end was cut by 3 bases, the J end by 6 bases, with 12 bases between. The CDR3 is 14 residues long. Looked up from germline, CDR1 is KGHSH and CDR2 is LQKENI. The CDR3 DNA is TGTGCCAGCTCACCCATAGACGAGGGCAATGAGCAGTTCTTC. As protein: CASSPIDEGNEQFF.

The chain joins TRBV10-1 to TRBJ1-6, with D tentatively TRBD1 (5 bases). There are 19 residues in the CDR3. V shed 2 bases and J shed 9 bases, with 26 bases lying between them. CDR1 and CDR2 from the germline V gene are WNHNN and SYGVQD (reference sequence). As DNA, the CDR3 is TGCGCCAGCAGTGAGGGGGTTGTGTTAAGGGGCGGAAGTCGTTCACCCCTCCACTTT. Translated, it gives CASSEGVVLRGGSRSPLHF.

The genes are TRBV5-1 and TRBJ2-5, with D possibly matching TRBD2 (6 bases). Trimming removed 0 bases from V and 5 bases from J, with 14 bases in between. Germline CDR1 and CDR2: SGHRS and YFSETQ. This CDR3 comprises 15 residues. CDR3 sequence reads: CASSLGLEGSETQYF. CDR3 bases: TGCGCCAGCAGCTTGGGTCTGGAGGGATCCGAGACCCAGTACTTC.

V and J are TRBV6-1 and TRBJ2-7, with unresolved D. CDR3 length: 16 residues. Trimming removed 0 bases from V and 4 bases from J, with 16 bases in between. CDR1 and CDR2 from the germline V gene are MNHNS and SASEGT. For the CDR3, the DNA is TGTGCCAGCAGTGAAGCAGGTATGCGGTTATTATACGAGCAGTACTTC. Translated, it gives CASSEAGMRLLYEQYF.

The chain has TRBV10-1 and TRBJ2-3, with 8 bases that match TRBD2. Germline V gene data show CDR1 as WNHNN and CDR2 as SYGVQD (reference sequence). The V gene end was trimmed by 0 bases and the J gene end by 5 bases; junction bases not matched to a gene: 10. The CDR3 runs to 17 residues. The CDR3 sequence is CASSESGAGVGRDTQYF. In DNA form, the CDR3 reads TGCGCCAGCAGTGAGTCGGGAGCGGGAGTAGGCCGAGATACGCAGTATTTT.

This chain uses TRBV7-2 with TRBJ2-7; no clear D gene. CDR3 length: 13 amino acids. The ends were cut back, 5 bases at V and 7 bases at J, with 15 bases in the middle. Germline V gene sequence: CDR1 SGHTA, CDR2 FQGNSA. The CDR3 reads CASSPRLDLEQYF. CDR3 nucleotides: TGTGCCAGCAGCCCCCGACTGGATTTGGAGCAGTACTTC.

The CDR3 region has the DNA TGTGCCAGCAGCACGTACTCGTACACAGATACGCAGTATTTT. It translates to CASSTYSYTDTQYF. The chain carries TRBV7-2 and TRBJ2-3; the D is unclear. Germline CDR1 and CDR2: SGHTA and FQGNSA. CDR3 length: 14 residues. V lost 5 bases and J lost 2, with 11 bases in between. Supplemented by reference TRBV7-2 and TRBJ2-3, the full variable domain reads GAGVSQSPSNKVTEKGKDVELRCDPISGHTALYWYRQSLGQGLEFLIYFQGNSAPDKSGLPSDRFSAERTGGSVSTLTIQRTQQEDSAVYLCASSTYSYTDTQYFGPGTRLTVL.

V gene TRBV6-5 combines with J gene TRBJ2-5, with 7 bases identical to TRBD1. The CDR3 has 13 amino acids. The V gene end was trimmed by 6 bases and the J gene end by 6 bases; junction bases not matched to a gene: 7. The germline V gene has CDR1 MNHEY and CDR2 SVGAGI. CDR3 coding DNA: TGTGCCAGCAGAAAACAGGGGTTGAAGACCCAGTACTTC. Translation gives CASRKQGLKTQYF.

The rearrangement links TRBV27 to TRBJ1-2; D call uncertain. There are 12 residues in the CDR3. The germline CDR1 and CDR2 sequences are MNHEY and SMNVEV (reference sequence). The V end was cut by 6 bases, the J end by 4 bases, with 9 bases between. The CDR3 nucleotides are TGTGCCAGCAGATCCTCAGGCTATGGCTACACCTTC. Translating it yields CASRSSGYGYTF.

The CDR3 DNA is TGTGCCAGCATGGAGAGGGTAGGCTACACCTTC. Its translation is CASMERVGYTF. The chain employs TRBV2 and TRBJ1-2; D is unclear. Germline V gene data show CDR1 as SNHLY and CDR2 as FYNNEI. The CDR3 has 11 amino acids. The V end lost 7 bases, the J end lost 8 bases, and 11 bases lay between the germline ends.

This clone showed up just once. The chain carries TRBV28 and TRBJ2-5, with D possibly matching TRBD1 (6 bases). Per the germline V gene, CDR1 is MDHEN and CDR2 is SYDVKM. This CDR3 is 12 amino acids long. Trimming removed 4 bases at V and 13 bases at J, with 16 bases between. The CDR3 DNA reads TGTGCCAGCAGTTCACGACAGGCGGCTTGGTACTTC. Translating it yields CASSSRQAAWYF.

The chain has TRBV7-9 and TRBJ2-1; 7 positions agree with TRBD1. This CDR3 has 15 residues. J gave up 2 bases and V 0 bases, and 1 base lay outside the gene matches. Germline V lookup: CDR1 SEHNR, CDR2 FQNEAQ (reference sequence). The CDR3 loop reads CASSLAQGAYNEQFF. Here the CDR3 DNA reads TGTGCCAGCAGCTTAGCTCAGGGGGCCTACAATGAGCAGTTCTTC.